These T cell receptor beta chains were read from a single sample in a study of T-cell reconstitution after alpha-beta-depleted transplantation in children. TCRdb redid the calling of the PCR reads with MiXCR, one entry per CDR3 protein. This sample carries about 980,000 distinct CDR3 sequences, about 26% of them seen once, and the ten largest clones take approximately 30%. This specimen consisted of PBMCs, mostly from graft donor cells, obtained 360 days after TCRalphabeta/CD19-depleted stem cell transplant. The receptors were sampled from a boy under three years old who had a stem cell transplant for SCID, so the T cells may come from the graft donor. The CDR3 runs from the conserved cysteine through the conserved F or W. A D gene is named only where the DNA matches it firmly. Not all rows give a size; the values are once, few, many and, for expanded clones, a class.

>.|TRBJ1-2|TRBV6-1|.
CASSEDFRYGYTF
TGTGCCAGCAGTGAAGATTTCCGATATGGCTACACCTTC
>few|TRBJ2-5|TRBV4-2|.
CASSQVLETETQYF
TGTGCCAGCAGCCAAGTTCTGGAAACGGAGACCCAGTACTTC
>.|TRBJ2-3|TRBV5-1|TRBD2
CASSGLAGGADTQYF
TGCGCCAGCAGCGGGCTAGCGGGGGGGGCAGATACGCAGTATTTT
>.|TRBJ2-1|TRBV12-3/TRBV12-4|.
CASSLRGKQFF
TGTGCCAGCAGTTTAAGGGGAAAGCAGTTCTTC
>few|TRBJ2-3|TRBV20-1|.
CSAREGGGASGTDTQYF
TGCAGTGCTAGAGAGGGTGGCGGGGCCTCAGGCACAGATACGCAGTATTTT
>few|TRBJ2-6|TRBV20-1|.
CSARQGSGANVLTF
TGCAGTGCTAGACAGGGTTCCGGGGCCAACGTCCTGACTTTC
>few|TRBJ2-7|TRBV5-5|TRBD2
CASSGQAGVWEQYF
TGTGCCAGCAGCGGCCAAGCGGGGGTATGGGAGCAGTACTTC
>.|TRBJ2-7|TRBV27|TRBD1
CASSSGQAGYEQYF
TGTGCCAGCAGTTCGGGACAGGCCGGCTACGAGCAGTACTTC
>.|TRBJ2-1|TRBV20-1|TRBD2
CSALSGGSYNEQFF
TGCAGTGCTCTAAGCGGGGGCTCCTACAATGAGCAGTTCTTC
>.|TRBJ2-5|TRBV20-1|TRBD2
CRAARLAGGLKWETQYF
TGCAGGGCCGCCCGGCTAGCGGGGGGCCTGAAGTGGGAGACCCAGTACTTC
>.|TRBJ1-1|TRBV7-8|TRBD1
CASSSRGAMNTEAFF
TGTGCCAGCAGTAGCAGGGGGGCCATGAACACTGAAGCTTTCTTT
>.|TRBJ2-7|TRBV7-9|.
CASSLAPTLSVYEQYF
TGTGCCAGCAGCTTAGCCCCTACCCTCTCTGTGTACGAGCAGTACTTC
>many|TRBJ1-1|TRBV5-1|.
CASSLAQGDEAFF
TGCGCCAGCAGCTTGGCACAGGGTGATGAAGCTTTCTTT
>.|TRBJ2-4|TRBV11-1|TRBD1
CASSFLGPGTGGRAKNIQYF
TGTGCCAGCAGCTTCTTAGGTCCCGGGACAGGGGGCCGAGCCAAAAACATTCAGTACTTC
>.|TRBJ2-6|TRBV12-3/TRBV12-4|TRBD1
CASGQTGAGANVLTF
TGTGCCAGCGGTCAAACAGGGGCTGGGGCCAACGTCCTGACTTTC
>.|TRBJ2-7|TRBV5-1|.
CASSFYPGGYEQYF
TGCGCCAGCAGCTTTTATCCAGGAGGATACGAGCAGTACTTC
>.|TRBJ1-1|TRBV7-9|.
CASTTMTRVTEAFF
TGTGCCAGCACAACAATGACCCGAGTGACTGAAGCTTTCTTT
>.|TRBJ2-7|TRBV7-2|.
CASSLYREPHYEQYF
TGTGCCAGCAGCTTATACAGGGAACCCCACTACGAGCAGTACTTC
>few|TRBJ2-2|TRBV3-1|.
CASSQFYSGGGELFF
TGTGCCAGCAGCCAGTTCTATAGTGGCGGCGGGGAGCTGTTTTTT
>few|TRBJ2-1|TRBV20-1|.
CSAPVVGSYNEQFF
TGCAGTGCTCCGGTGGTCGGTTCCTACAATGAGCAGTTCTTC
>.|TRBJ2-1|TRBV7-3|.
CASSSPGLPHNEQFF
TGTGCCAGCAGCTCCCCGGGACTCCCCCACAATGAGCAGTTCTTC
>few|TRBJ2-1|TRBV12-3/TRBV12-4|TRBD1
CASRAGQGADEQFF
TGTGCCAGCAGGGCGGGACAGGGGGCGGATGAGCAGTTCTTC